This T cell receptor beta chain emerged from a study of T cell responses to AZD1222 COVID-19 vaccine. Overall study results and limits: Unmutated variant regions reportedly attract nearly half of all spike-specific TCRs. Repertoire sampling happened only post peak T cell response. The sample set comprised mostly white British donors with more females, and clonal diversity was possibly underestimated.

In regard to this clone: Its antigen is as yet unknown.

The repertoire was sequenced with immunoSEQ multiplex PCR; TCRdb's copy has only in-frame clones and lacks some. The sample shows roughly 140,000 clones, roughly 89% of them seen only once. V was cut by 1 base and J by 6 bases, with 16 bases left in between. CDR1 and CDR2 (germline): MNHGY, SVAAGI. The CDR3 sequence is 16 residues long. The sequence was collected from an adult in good health. The material was peripheral blood, obtained on day 0 of AZD1222 vaccination. The gene calls are TRBV6-9 and TRBJ1-5, with unresolved D. CDR3 residues: CASSYYLGRIPQPQHF. The CDR3, as DNA: TGTGCCAGCAGTTATTATTTGGGGAGAATTCCTCAGCCCCAGCATTTT.